One and the same sample provided the 11 T cell receptor beta chains below, sequenced in a study of blood T cell repertoires in COVID-19 (TCRdb year 2020). Library preparation used the immunoSEQ multiplex PCR assay. Drawn from immuneACCESS, this table holds only the in-frame rearrangements with V and J called that TCRdb kept. Clones are partly lost; checked studies trace under half to an unresolved V gene and leave the rest unexplained. Here the sample has approximately 410,000 clones; 70% to 90% occur a single time. The top ten clones comprise 1.4% of the sample. The sample comprised peripheral blood. The receptor source for this set is a woman aged 25 to 39 with active or convalescent COVID-19.

The chain uses TRBV19 and TRBJ2-1; perhaps TRBD2 as D (6 bases). Between the trimmed V and J ends, which lost 7 bases and 2 bases, there was a span of 9 bases. CDR3 length: 13 residues. Germline-derived CDR1 and CDR2 are LNHDA and SQIVND (reference sequence). DNA of the CDR3: TGTGCCAGTATGGGCGGGGCCTACAATGAGCAGTTCTTC. It specifies CASMGGAYNEQFF. Supplemented by reference TRBV19 and TRBJ2-1, the full variable domain reads DGGITQSPKYLFRKEGQNVTLSCEQNLNHDAMYWYRQDPGQGLRLIYYSQIVNDFQKGDIAEGYSVSREKKESFPLTVTSAQKNPTAFYLCASMGGAYNEQFFGPGTRLTVL.

The V and J genes are TRBV4-1 and TRBJ2-3; TRBD2 matches at 7 bases. Germline CDR1 reads MGHRA; CDR2 reads YSYEKL. CDR3 length: 14 residues. J gave up 3 bases and V 6 bases, and 6 bases lay outside the gene matches. CDR3 protein: CASRRDYETDTQYF. CDR3 coding DNA: TGCGCCAGCAGGCGGGACTACGAAACAGATACGCAGTATTTT.

The chain employs TRBV6-1 and TRBJ1-4; D is possibly TRBD1 (6 bases). CDR1 and CDR2 from the germline V gene are MNHNS and SASEGT. The V end lost 4 bases, the J end lost 0 bases, and 18 bases lay between the germline ends. The CDR3 extends over 18 amino acids. In nucleotides, the CDR3 is TGTGCCAGCAGTGGCCATGGCGGGGGGCTCGCAACTAATGAAAAACTGTTTTTT. Its translation is CASSGHGGGLATNEKLFF.

The gene calls are TRBV7-8 and TRBJ1-3; D not resolved. The V end was cut by 0 bases, the J end by 7 bases, with 22 bases between. The CDR3 has 18 residues. In germline, CDR1 is SGHVS, CDR2 FQNEAQ. The CDR3 region has the DNA TGTGCCAGCAGCTTAGCAAATAGGCCCCGGGGAGGGTGGAACACCATATATTTT. Translated, it gives CASSLANRPRGGWNTIYF.

For the CDR3, the DNA is TGTGCCAGCAGACAGAGCGGGGGGCGTACCTACGAGCAGTACTTC. Translated: CASRQSGGRTYEQYF. The rearrangement uses TRBV6-5 and TRBJ2-7; TRBD2 aligns across 9 bases. From germline, CDR1 is MNHEY and CDR2 SVGAGI. Trimming removed 6 bases from V and 2 bases from J; junction bases left unmatched: 8. The CDR3 spans 15 residues.

V and J are TRBV5-5 and TRBJ2-1, with TRBD2 matching over 11 bases. CDR3 size: 16 residues. Germline V gene sequence: CDR1 SGHKS, CDR2 YYEKEE (reference sequence). J was trimmed by 7 bases and V by 3 bases; bases with no gene match: 9. The CDR3 reads CASSSSGLAVSNEQFF. CDR3 nucleotides: TGTGCCAGCAGCTCCTCGGGACTAGCGGTCTCTAATGAGCAGTTCTTC.

Only a few counts were recorded for this clone. This sequence joins TRBV4-1 and TRBJ2-5; 10 bases fit TRBD2. After removal of 0 bases from V and 4 bases from J, the junction contained 8 bases not matched to a gene. Germline loops: CDR1 MGHRA, CDR2 YSYEKL. The CDR3 sequence is 17 residues long. CDR3 nucleotides: TGCGCCAGCAGCCAAGATCGGCAGCGGGGGGGCGGAGAGACCCAGTACTTC. This gives the protein CASSQDRQRGGGETQYF.

The V gene is TRBV2, the J gene TRBJ1-2, with TRBD1 identical over 7 bases. This CDR3 spans 15 amino acids. Per the germline V gene, CDR1 is SNHLY and CDR2 is FYNNEI. V lost 3 bases and J lost 4; bases outside the gene matches: 8. The CDR3: CASSDRQGGSYGYTF. The CDR3 DNA sequence: TGTGCCAGCAGTGACCGACAGGGAGGAAGCTATGGCTACACCTTC.

This chain links TRBV6-4 with TRBJ2-3, with 9 bases matching TRBD2. The CDR3 covers 16 residues. In germline, CDR1 is MRHNA, CDR2 SNTAGT. V lost 0 bases and J lost 0; bases outside the gene matches: 1. The CDR3 loop is CASSDSSGGSTDTQYF. CDR3 DNA sequence: TGTGCCAGCAGTGACTCAAGCGGGGGGAGCACAGATACGCAGTATTTT.

The CDR3 DNA reads as TGTGCCAGCAGTTACTCGGGACAGACGAACTATGGCTACACCTTC. Its translation is CASSYSGQTNYGYTF. The J gene is TRBJ1-2, the V gene TRBV6-5, with 7 bases lining up with TRBD1. Germline CDR1 reads MNHEY; CDR2 reads SVGAGI. There are 15 residues in the CDR3. Germline trimming cut 0 bases from V and 2 bases from J; bases unmatched to any gene: 3.

The V gene is TRBV5-1, the J gene TRBJ2-1; TRBD2 agrees at 12 bases. The CDR3 has 14 residues. Germline V gives CDR1 SGHRS, CDR2 YFSETQ. J gave up 7 bases and V 5 bases, and 4 bases lay outside the gene matches. The CDR3 protein is CASRTSGSLNEQFF. CDR3 DNA: TGCGCCAGCAGGACTAGCGGGAGCTTGAATGAGCAGTTCTTC.